Described below is a single T cell receptor (beta chain) sequence and its context. This clonotype occurred many times. Its antigen specificity is not known. Base qualities are not recorded, but no much larger clone differs from it by a single base. The hyperthyroidism patients were 18 to 65 years old and newly diagnosed, with a disease duration of less than 2 months. Patients with other autoimmune diseases, uncontrolled infections, pregnancy or lactation were excluded from the study. Diagnosis relied on clinical symptoms, serum thyroxine, TRAb, thyroid ultrasound and orbital computed tomography. Trizol reagent was used to extract the total RNA, and its quality was then checked on an Agilent 2100 Bioanalyzer. The data belong to a study of Graves' ophthalmopathy and Graves' hyperthyroidism listed by TCRdb under 2018. Regarding the study in general: Hyperthyroidism was considered stable if no progression to ophthalmopathy occurred within 18 months of follow-up. The study used TCR beta repertoire signatures to distinguish Graves' ophthalmopathy from Graves' hyperthyroidism and to predict progression to ophthalmopathy. In several hyperthyroidism patients, the T-cell repertoire of thyroid tissue was compared with the T-cell repertoire of blood. In total, around 140 blood samples were TCR-sequenced: approximately 40 ophthalmopathy, over 70 hyperthyroidism and roughly 17 hyperthyroidism-to-ophthalmopathy patients. To explore V-J signatures that separate ophthalmopathy from hyperthyroidism, a discovery set of fewer than 110 patients was enrolled, consisting of about 45 with ophthalmopathy and about 60 with stable hyperthyroidism. Once sampling was done, hyperthyroidism patients were given methimazole at a starting dose of 30 mg daily, while ophthalmopathy patients were given high-dose intravenous methylprednisolone. An independent validation cohort was composed of roughly 18 hyperthyroidism patients and around 16 patients who later progressed from hyperthyroidism to ophthalmopathy.

TCR beta CDR3 regions were amplified from RNA transcripts for repertoire sequencing. The first round of RT-PCR was done with HTBI primers and the Qiagen OneStep RT-PCR kit, and was followed by a second round of multiplex PCR, then size selection and purification. Libraries were sequenced paired-end with 100 bp reads on an Illumina HiSeq2000. For the original study's pipeline: Reads were processed with SOAPnuke, discarding reads with adapters, uncalled bases, mean Phred below 15, or no exact constant-primer or identifier match. COPE v1.2.5 was used to merge high-quality paired reads. Each unique nucleotide sequence was defined as a clonotype, and clonotypes were aligned to IMGT TRB V, D and J references with MiTCR v1.1. The analysis was limited to V-J combinations with a frequency above 0.0001, which together covered approximately 99% of repertoires. For each V-J combination, a TCR clonal expansion and chaos score was defined as the ratio of F50 clonal expansion to chaos observed in the TCRdist matrix. Features were reduced by Welch's t-statistics and random forest to around 14 V-J combinations, which fed a naive Bayes classifier. The similarity between thyroid and blood repertoires was quantified using the Morisita-Horn index. TCRdb took the public reads, trimmed them with fastp at Q25, ran MiXCR for clone calling and kept in-frame beta chains. Each CDR3 protein gets just one entry, which takes the most common genes and DNA from the rows behind it. The V and J calls were determined by TCRdb, not by the authors. This sample gives over a million distinct CDR3 sequences in total; about two fifths of them show up just once. The ten largest clones take up 11% of the sample.

Deletion took 3 bases off V and 5 bases off J, with a span of 10 bases between the germline ends. The germline V gene encodes CDR1 DFQATT and CDR2 SNEGSKA (reference sequence). Reading from cysteine to phenylalanine, the CDR3 counts 12 amino acids. Left in the record is the CDR3 DNA by itself, 36 bases read in frame from the first base. Summary of the overall study and its limitations: In validation, the model predicted ophthalmopathy progression with more than 55% sensitivity and approximately 78% specificity; some 13 predicted patients were CT-confirmed with GO in a median of approximately 6.5 months. Sample size was not statistically predetermined, and group allocation was not concealed from the investigators. Among expanded thyroid clonotypes with frequency above 0.001, most also showed up in blood, which suggests that blood repertoires may reflect the thyroid immune response. In cross-validation, the 13-signature model distinguished ophthalmopathy from stable hyperthyroidism with less than 90% sensitivity and 81.08% specificity, while in the test set the corresponding values were about 79% and 69%.

Sequencing was carried out using peripheral blood or thyroid tissue (not recorded which). The sequence is built from TRBV20-1 and TRBJ1-1, with TRBD1 tentatively as D gene (5 bases match). The source of this sequence is an adult man with Graves' hyperthyroidism. DNA sequence: TGCAGTGCTAGCAGGGTTGGGACTGAAGCTTTCTTT. Its protein is CSASRVGTEAFF.